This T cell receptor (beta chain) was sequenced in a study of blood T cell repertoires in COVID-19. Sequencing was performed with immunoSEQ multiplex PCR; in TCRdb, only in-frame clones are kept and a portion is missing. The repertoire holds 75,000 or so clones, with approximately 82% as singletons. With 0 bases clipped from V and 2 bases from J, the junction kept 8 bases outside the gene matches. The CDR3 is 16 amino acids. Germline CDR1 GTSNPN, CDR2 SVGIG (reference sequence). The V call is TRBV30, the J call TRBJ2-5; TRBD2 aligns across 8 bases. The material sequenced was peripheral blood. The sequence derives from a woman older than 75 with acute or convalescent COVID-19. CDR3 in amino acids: CAWSVRGGSGQETQYF. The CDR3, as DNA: TGTGCCTGGAGTGTACGGGGGGGTAGCGGGCAAGAGACCCAGTACTTC.